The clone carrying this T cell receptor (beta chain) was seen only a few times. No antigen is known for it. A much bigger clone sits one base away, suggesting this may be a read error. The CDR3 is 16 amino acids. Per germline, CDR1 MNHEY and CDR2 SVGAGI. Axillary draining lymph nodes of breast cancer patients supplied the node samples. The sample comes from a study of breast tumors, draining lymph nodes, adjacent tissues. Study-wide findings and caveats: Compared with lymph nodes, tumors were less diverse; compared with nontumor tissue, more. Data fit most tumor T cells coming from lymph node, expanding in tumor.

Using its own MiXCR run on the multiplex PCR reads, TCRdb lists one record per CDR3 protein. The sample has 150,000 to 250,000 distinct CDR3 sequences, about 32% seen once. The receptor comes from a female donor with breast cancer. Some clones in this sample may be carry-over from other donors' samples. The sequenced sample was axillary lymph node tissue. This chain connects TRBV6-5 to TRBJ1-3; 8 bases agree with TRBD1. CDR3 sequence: CASSHSGDRRGNTIYF. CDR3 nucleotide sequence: TGTGCCAGCAGTCACTCGGGGGACAGGCGTGGAAACACCATATATTTT.